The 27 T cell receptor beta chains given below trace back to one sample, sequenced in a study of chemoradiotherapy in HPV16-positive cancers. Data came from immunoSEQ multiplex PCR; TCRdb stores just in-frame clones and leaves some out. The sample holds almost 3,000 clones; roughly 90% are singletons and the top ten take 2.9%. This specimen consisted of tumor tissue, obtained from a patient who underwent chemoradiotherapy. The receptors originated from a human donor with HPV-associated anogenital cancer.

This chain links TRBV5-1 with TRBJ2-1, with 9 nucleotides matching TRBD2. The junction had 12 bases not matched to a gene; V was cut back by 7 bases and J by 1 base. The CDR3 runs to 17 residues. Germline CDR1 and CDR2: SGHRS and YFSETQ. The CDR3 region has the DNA TGCGCCAGCCTGGAGGGTAGCGGGGGATTATCCTACAATGAGCAGTTCTTC. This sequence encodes CASLEGSGGLSYNEQFF.

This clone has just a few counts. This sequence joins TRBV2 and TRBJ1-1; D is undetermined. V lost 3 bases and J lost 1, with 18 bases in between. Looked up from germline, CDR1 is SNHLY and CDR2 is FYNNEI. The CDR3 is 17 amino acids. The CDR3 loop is CASSEVRQALGNTEAFF. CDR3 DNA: TGTGCCAGCAGTGAGGTTAGGCAGGCCCTTGGGAACACTGAAGCTTTCTTT. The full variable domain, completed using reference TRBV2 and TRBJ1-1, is EPEVTQTPSHQVTQMGQEVILRCVPISNHLYFYWYRQILGQKVEFLVSFYNNEISEKSEIFDDQFSVERPDGSNFTLKIRSTKLEDSAMYFCASSEVRQALGNTEAFFGQGTRLTVV.

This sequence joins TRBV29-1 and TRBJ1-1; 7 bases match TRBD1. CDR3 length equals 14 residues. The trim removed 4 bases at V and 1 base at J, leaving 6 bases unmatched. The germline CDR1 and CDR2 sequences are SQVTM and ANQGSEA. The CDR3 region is CSVAQGGSNTEAFF. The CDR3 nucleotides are TGCAGCGTTGCTCAGGGGGGTTCGAACACTGAAGCTTTCTTT.

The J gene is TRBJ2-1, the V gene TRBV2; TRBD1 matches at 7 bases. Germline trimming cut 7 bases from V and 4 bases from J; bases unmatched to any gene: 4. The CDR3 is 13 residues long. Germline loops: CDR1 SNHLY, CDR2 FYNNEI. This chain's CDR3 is CASTRGLYNEQFF. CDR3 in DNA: TGTGCCAGCACGAGGGGGCTATACAATGAGCAGTTCTTC.

CDR3 region: CASSLVGFYTF. The DNA for the CDR3 is TGTGCCAGCAGCTTGGTGGGATTCTACACCTTC. This chain connects TRBV5-4 to TRBJ1-2; D remains unclear. The CDR3 is made up of 11 amino acids. Per germline, CDR1 SGHNT and CDR2 YYREEE (reference sequence). V was trimmed by 0 bases and J by 10 bases, leaving 7 bases between them.

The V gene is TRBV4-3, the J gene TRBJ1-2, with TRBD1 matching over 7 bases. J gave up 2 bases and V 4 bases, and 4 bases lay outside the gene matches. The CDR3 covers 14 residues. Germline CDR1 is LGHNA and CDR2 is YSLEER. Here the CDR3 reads CASSPRDSNYGYTF. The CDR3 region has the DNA TGCGCCAGCAGCCCCCGGGACAGCAACTATGGCTACACCTTC.

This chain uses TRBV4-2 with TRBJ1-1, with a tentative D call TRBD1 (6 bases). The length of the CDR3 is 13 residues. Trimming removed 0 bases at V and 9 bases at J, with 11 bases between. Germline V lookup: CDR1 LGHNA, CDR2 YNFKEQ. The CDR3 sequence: CASSQENRGQAFF. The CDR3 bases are TGTGCCAGCAGCCAAGAGAACCGGGGGCAAGCTTTCTTT.

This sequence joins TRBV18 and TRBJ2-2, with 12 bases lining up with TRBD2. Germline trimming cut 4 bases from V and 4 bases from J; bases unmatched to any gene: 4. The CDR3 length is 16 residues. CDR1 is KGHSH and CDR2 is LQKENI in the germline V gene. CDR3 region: CASSRLAGASTGELFF. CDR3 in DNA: TGTGCCAGCTCACGACTAGCGGGGGCCTCCACCGGGGAGCTGTTTTTT.

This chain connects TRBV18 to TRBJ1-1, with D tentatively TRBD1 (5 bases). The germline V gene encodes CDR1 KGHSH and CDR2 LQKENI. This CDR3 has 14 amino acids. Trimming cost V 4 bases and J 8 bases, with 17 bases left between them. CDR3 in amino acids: CASSLEGSSSEAFF. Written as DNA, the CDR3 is TGTGCCAGCTCACTAGAGGGGAGTTCTAGCGAAGCTTTCTTT.

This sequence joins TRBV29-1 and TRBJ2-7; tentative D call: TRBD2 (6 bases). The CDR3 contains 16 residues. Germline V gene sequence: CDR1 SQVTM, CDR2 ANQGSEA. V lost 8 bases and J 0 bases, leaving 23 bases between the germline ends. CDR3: CSPLVGGATLSYEQYF. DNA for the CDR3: TGCAGCCCCCTAGTTGGAGGGGCGACCCTCTCCTACGAGCAGTACTTC.

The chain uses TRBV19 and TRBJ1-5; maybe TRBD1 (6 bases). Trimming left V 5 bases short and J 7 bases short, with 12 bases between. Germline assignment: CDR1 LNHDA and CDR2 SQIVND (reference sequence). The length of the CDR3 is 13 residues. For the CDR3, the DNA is TGTGCCAGTAGTCGAACAGGGTTACAGCCCCAGCATTTT. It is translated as CASSRTGLQPQHF.

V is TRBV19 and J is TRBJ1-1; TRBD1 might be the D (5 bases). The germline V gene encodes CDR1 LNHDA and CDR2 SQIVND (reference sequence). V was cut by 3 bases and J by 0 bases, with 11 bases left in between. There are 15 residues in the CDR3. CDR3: CASSITGTMNTEAFF. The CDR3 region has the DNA TGTGCCAGTAGTATCACAGGTACCATGAACACTGAAGCTTTCTTT.

The CDR3 spells CASSLMAGANYGYTF. CDR3 nucleotides: TGTGCCAGCAGCTTGATGGCAGGAGCCAACTATGGCTACACCTTC. The V and J genes are TRBV5-4 and TRBJ1-2; D call uncertain. CDR3 length: 15 amino acids. Trimming removed 1 base at V and 2 bases at J, with 12 bases between. Germline CDR1 SGHNT, CDR2 YYREEE (reference sequence).

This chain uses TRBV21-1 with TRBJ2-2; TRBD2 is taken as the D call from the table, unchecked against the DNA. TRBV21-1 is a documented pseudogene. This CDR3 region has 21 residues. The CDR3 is CASGNRDGSGLAGPSTGELFF. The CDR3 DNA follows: TGTGCCAGCGGGAACCGTGACGGCAGTGGACTAGCGGGGCCTAGCACCGGGGAGCTGTTTTTT.

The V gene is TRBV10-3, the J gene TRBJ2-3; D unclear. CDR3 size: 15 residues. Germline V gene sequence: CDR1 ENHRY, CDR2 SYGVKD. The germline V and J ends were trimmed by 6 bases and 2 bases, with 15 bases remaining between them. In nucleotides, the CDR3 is TGTGCCATCAGGGCCGGACCTCTCCCCACAGATACGCAGTATTTT. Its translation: CAIRAGPLPTDTQYF.

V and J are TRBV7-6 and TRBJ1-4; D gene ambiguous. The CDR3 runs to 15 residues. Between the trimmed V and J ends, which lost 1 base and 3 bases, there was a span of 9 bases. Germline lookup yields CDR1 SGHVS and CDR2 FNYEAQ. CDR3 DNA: TGTGCCAGCAGCTTAGAAGCGGGTTCTAATGAAAAACTGTTTTTT. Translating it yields CASSLEAGSNEKLFF. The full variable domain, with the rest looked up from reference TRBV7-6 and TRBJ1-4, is GAGVSQSPRYKVTKRGQDVALRCDPISGHVSLYWYRQALGQGPEFLTYFNYEAQQDKSGLPNDRFSAERPEGSISTLTIQRTEQRDSAMYRCASSLEAGSNEKLFFGSGTQLSVL.

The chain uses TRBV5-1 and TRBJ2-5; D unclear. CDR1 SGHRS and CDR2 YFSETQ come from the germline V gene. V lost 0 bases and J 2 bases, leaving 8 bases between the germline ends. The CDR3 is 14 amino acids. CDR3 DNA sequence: TGCGCCAGCAGCTTGGCAGGTGAACAAGAGACCCAGTACTTC. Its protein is CASSLAGEQETQYF.

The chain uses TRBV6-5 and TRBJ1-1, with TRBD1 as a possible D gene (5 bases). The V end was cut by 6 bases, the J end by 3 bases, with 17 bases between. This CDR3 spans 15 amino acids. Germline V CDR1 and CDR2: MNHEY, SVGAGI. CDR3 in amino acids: CASSTGSEVDTEAFF. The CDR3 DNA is TGTGCCAGCAGCACAGGCAGCGAGGTAGACACTGAAGCTTTCTTT.

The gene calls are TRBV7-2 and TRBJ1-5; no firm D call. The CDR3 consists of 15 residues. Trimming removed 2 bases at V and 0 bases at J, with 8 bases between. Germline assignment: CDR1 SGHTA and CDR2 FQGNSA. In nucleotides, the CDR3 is TGTGCCAGCAGCTTAACCAGCGATAGCAATCAGCCCCAGCATTTT. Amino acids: CASSLTSDSNQPQHF.

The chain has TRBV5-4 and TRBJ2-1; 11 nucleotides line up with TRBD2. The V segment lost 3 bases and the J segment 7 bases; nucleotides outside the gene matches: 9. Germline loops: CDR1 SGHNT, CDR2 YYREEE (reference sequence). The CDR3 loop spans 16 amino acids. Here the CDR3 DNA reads TGTGCCAGCAGCTCGCCTCTAGCGGGAGGAAAAAATGAGCAGTTCTTC. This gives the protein CASSSPLAGGKNEQFF.

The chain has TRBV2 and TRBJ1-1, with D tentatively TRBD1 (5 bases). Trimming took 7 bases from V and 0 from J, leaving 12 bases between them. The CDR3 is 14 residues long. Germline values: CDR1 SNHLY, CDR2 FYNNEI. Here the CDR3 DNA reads TGTGCCAGCACCGAGCAGGGAATGAACACTGAAGCTTTCTTT. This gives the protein CASTEQGMNTEAFF.

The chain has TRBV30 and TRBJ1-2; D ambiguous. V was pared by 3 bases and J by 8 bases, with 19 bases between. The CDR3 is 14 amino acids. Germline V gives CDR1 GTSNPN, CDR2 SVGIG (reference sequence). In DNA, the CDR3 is TGTGCCTGGAGGTGGGGTGCCAAGGGCCTCGGCTACACCTTC. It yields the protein CAWRWGAKGLGYTF.

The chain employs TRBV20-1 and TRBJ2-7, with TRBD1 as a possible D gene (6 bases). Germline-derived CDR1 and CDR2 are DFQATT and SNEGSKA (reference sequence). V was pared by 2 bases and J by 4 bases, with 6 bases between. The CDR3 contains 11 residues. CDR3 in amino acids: CSARQGYEQYF. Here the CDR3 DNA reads TGCAGTGCTAGACAGGGGTACGAGCAGTACTTC.

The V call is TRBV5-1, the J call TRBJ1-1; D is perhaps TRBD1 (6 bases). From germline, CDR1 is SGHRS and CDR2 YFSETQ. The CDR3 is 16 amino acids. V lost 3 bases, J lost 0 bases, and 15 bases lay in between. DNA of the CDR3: TGCGCCAGCAGCTACAAAACAGGACAGATGAACACTGAAGCTTTCTTT. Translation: CASSYKTGQMNTEAFF.

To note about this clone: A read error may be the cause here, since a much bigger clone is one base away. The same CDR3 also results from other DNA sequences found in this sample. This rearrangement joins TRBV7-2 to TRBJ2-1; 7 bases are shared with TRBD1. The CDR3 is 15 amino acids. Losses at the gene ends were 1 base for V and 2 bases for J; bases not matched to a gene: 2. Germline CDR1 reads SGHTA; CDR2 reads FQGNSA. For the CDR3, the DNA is TGTGCCAGCAGCTTAGTCGGGACAGCCTACAATGAGCAGTTCTTC. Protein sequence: CASSLVGTAYNEQFF.

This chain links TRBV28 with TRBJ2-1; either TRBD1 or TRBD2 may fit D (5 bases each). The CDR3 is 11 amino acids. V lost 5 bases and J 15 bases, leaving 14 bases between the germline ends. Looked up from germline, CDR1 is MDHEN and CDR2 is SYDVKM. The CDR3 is CASSKRGLGFF. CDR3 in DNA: TGTGCCAGCAGTAAGAGGGGCTTGGGGTTCTTC.

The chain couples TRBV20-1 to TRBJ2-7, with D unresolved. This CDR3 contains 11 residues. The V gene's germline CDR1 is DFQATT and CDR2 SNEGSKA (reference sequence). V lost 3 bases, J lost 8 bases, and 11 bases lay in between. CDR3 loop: CSASTSSKQYF. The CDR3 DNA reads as TGCAGTGCTAGCACTTCGTCTAAGCAGTACTTC.